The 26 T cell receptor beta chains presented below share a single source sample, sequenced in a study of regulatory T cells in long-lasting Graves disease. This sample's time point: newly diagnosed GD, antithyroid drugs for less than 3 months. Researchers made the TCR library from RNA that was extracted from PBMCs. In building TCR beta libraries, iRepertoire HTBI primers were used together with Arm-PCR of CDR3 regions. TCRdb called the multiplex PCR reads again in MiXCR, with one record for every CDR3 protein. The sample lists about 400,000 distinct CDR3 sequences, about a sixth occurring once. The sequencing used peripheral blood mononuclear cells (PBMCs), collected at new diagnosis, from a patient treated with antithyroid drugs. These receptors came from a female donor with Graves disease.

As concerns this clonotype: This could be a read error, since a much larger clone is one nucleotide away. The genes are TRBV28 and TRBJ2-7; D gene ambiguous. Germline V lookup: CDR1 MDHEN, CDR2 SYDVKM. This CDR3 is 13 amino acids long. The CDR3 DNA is TGTGCCAGCAGTTCCCTCTCAACCTACAAGCAGTACTTC. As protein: CASSSLSTYKQYF.

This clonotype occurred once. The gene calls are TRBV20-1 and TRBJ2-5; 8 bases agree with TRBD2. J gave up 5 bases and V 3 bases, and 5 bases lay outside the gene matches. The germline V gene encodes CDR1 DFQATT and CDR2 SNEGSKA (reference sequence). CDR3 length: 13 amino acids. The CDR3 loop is CSARGLVAETQYF. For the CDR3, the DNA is TGCAGTGCTAGGGGACTAGTAGCGGAGACCCAGTACTTC.

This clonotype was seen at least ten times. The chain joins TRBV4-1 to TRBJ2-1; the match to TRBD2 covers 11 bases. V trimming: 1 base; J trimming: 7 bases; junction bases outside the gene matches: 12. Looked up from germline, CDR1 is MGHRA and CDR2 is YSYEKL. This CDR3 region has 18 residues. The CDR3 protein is CASSQGLAGGLGGNEQFF. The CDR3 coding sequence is TGCGCCAGCAGCCAAGGCCTAGCGGGGGGACTCGGAGGGAATGAGCAGTTCTTC.

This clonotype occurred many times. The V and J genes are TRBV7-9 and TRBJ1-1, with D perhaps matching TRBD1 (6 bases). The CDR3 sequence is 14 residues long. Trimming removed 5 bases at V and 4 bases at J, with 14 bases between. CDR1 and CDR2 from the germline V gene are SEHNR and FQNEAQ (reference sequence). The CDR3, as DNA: TGTGCCAGCAGCAACGGGGGCAAGGGCACTGAAGCTTTCTTT. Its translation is CASSNGGKGTEAFF. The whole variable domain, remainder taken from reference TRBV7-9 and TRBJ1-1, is DTGVSQNPRHKITKRGQNVTFRCDPISEHNRLYWYRQTLGQGPEFLTYFQNEAQLEKSRLLSDRFSAERPKGSFSTLEIQRTEQGDSAMYLCASSNGGKGTEAFFGQGTRLTVV.

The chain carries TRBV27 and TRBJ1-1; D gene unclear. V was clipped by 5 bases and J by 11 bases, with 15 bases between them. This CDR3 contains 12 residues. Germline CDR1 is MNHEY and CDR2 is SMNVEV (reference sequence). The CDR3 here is CASSLGTSEAFF. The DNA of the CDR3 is TGTGCCAGCAGTCTCGGCACCTCCGAGGCTTTCTTT.

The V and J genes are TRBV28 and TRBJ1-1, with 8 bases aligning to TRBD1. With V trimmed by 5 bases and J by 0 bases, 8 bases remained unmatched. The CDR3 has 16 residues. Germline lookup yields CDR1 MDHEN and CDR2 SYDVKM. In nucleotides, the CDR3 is TGTGCCAGCAGTGGGGGACAGGCTGTCATGAACACTGAAGCTTTCTTT. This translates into CASSGGQAVMNTEAFF. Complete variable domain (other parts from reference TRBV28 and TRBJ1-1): DVKVTQSSRYLVKRTGEKVFLECVQDMDHENMFWYRQDPGLGLRLIYFSYDVKMKEKGDIPEGYSVSREKKERFSLILESASTNQTSMYLCASSGGQAVMNTEAFFGQGTRLTVV.

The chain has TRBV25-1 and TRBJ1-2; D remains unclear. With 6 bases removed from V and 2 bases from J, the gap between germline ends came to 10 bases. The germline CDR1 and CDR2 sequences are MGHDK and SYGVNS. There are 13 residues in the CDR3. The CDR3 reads CASSVRTNYGYTF. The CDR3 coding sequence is TGTGCCAGCAGCGTAAGGACGAACTATGGCTACACCTTC.

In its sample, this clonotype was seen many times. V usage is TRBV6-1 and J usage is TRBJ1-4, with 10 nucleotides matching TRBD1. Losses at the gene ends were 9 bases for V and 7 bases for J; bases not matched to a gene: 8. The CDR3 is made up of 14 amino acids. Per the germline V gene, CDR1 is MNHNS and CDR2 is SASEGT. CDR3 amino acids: CASSRDRGGEKLFF. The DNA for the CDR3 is TGTGCCAGTAGCCGGGACAGGGGAGGTGAAAAACTGTTTTTT.

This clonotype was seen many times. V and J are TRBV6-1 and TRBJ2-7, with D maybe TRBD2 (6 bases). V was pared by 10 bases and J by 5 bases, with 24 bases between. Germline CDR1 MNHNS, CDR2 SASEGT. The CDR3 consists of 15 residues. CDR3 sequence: CATKPPVDRGNEQYF. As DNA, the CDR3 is TGTGCCACAAAACCTCCCGTAGATCGGGGGAACGAGCAGTACTTC.

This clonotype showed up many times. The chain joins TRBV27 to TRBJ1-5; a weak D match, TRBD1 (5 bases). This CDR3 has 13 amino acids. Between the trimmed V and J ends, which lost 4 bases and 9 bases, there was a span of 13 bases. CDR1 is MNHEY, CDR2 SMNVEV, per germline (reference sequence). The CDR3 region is CASSWSRERPQHF. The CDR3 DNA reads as TGTGCCAGCAGTTGGAGCAGGGAGCGGCCCCAGCATTTT.

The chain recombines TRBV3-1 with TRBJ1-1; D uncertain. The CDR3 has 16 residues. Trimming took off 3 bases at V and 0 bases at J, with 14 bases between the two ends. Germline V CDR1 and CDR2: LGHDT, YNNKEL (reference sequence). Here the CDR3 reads CASSHSAGSMNTEAFF. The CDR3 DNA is TGTGCCAGCAGCCACTCGGCGGGCAGCATGAACACTGAAGCTTTCTTT.

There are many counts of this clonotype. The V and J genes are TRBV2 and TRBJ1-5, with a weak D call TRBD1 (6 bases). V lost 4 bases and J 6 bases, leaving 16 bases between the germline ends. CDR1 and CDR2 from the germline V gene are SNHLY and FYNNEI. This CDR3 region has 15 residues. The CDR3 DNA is TGTGCCAGCAGTGTGTCAGGGGCAGGGCGTCAGCCCCAGCATTTT. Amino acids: CASSVSGAGRQPQHF.

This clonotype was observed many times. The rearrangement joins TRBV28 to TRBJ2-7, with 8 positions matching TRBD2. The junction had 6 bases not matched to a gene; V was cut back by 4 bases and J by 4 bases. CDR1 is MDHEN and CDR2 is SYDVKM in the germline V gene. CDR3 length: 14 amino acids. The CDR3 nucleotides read TGTGCCAGCAGTTCCCGACTAGCGCGGTACGAGCAGTACTTC. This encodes CASSSRLARYEQYF.

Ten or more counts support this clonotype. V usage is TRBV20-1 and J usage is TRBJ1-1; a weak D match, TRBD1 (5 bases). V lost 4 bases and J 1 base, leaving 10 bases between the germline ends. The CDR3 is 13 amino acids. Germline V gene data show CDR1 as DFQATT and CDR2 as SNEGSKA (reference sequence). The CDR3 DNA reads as TGCAGTGCTACCGACAGTTGGAACACTGAAGCTTTCTTT. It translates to CSATDSWNTEAFF.

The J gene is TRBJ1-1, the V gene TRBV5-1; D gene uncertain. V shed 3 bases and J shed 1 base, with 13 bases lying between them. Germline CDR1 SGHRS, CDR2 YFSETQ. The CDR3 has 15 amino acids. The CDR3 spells CASSSDWQPNTEAFF. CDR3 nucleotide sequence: TGCGCCAGCAGCTCGGATTGGCAGCCGAACACTGAAGCTTTCTTT.

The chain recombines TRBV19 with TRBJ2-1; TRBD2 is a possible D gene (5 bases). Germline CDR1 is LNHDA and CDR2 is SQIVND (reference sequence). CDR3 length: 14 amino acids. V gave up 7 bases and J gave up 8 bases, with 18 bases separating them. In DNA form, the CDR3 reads TGTGCCAGTAATTTCGCCGGGCCGAGGGATGAGCAGTTCTTC. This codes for CASNFAGPRDEQFF.

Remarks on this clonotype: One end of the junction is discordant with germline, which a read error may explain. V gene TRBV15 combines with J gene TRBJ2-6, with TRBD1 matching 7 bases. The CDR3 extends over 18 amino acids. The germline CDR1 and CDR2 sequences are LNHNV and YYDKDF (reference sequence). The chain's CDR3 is CVTSTRGRGNSGANVLTF. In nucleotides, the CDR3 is TGTGTCACCAGCACGAGGGGCAGGGGGAACTCTGGGGCCAACGTCCTGACTTTC.

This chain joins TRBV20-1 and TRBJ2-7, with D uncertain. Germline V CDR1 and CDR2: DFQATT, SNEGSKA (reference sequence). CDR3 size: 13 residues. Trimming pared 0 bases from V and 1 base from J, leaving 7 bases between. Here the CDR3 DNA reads TGCAGTGCTAGAGATGGGATATCCTACGAGCAGTACTTC. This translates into CSARDGISYEQYF.

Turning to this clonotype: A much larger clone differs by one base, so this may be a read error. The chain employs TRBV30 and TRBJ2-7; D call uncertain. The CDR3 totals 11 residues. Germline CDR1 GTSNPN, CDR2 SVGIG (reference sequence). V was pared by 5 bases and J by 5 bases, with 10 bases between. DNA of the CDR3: TGTGCCTGGGATCAAGGCCACGAGCAGTACTTC. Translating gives CAWDQGHEQYF.

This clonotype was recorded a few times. Written as DNA, the CDR3 is TGCAGTGCTAATACAGGGGGCAGGGGCTACACCTTC. Residues: CSANTGGRGYTF. J is TRBJ1-2 and V is TRBV20-1, with 9 bases matching TRBD1. Trimming took 4 bases from V and 8 from J; bases not matched to a gene: 5. Germline CDR1 is DFQATT and CDR2 is SNEGSKA (reference sequence). This CDR3 spans 12 amino acids.

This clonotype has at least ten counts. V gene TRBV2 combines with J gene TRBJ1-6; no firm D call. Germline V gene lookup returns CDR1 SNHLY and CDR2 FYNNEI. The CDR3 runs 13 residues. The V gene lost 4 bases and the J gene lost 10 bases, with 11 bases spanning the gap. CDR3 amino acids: CASSAYLSSPLHF. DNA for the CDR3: TGTGCCAGCAGTGCATATCTTTCCTCACCCCTCCACTTT.

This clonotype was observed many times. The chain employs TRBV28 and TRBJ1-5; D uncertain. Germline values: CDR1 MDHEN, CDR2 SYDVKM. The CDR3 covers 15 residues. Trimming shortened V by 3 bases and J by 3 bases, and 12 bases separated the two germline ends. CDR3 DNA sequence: TGTGCCAGCAGTTTCTTTCTGGACTTCAATCAGCCCCAGCATTTT. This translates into CASSFFLDFNQPQHF.

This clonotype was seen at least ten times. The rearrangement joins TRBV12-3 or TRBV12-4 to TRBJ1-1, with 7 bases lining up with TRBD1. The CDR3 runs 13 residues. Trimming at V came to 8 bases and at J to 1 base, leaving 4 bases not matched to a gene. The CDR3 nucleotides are TGTGCCAGCTCAGGACAGGAGAACACTGAAGCTTTCTTT. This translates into CASSGQENTEAFF.

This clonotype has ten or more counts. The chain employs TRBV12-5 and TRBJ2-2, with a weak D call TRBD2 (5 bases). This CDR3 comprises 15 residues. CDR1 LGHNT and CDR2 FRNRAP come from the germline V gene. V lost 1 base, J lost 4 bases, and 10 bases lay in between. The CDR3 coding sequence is TGTGCTAGTGGTTTGGCTAGCCAAGCCACCGGGGAGCTGTTTTTT. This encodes CASGLASQATGELFF.

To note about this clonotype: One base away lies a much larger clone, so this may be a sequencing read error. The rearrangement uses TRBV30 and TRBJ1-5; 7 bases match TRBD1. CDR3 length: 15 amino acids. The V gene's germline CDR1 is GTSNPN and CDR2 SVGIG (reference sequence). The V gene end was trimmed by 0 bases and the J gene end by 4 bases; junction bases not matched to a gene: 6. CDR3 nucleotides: TGTGCCTGGAGTGTAGGGGGCCAGGGGAATCAGCCCCAGCATTTT. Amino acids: CAWSVGGQGNQPQHF.

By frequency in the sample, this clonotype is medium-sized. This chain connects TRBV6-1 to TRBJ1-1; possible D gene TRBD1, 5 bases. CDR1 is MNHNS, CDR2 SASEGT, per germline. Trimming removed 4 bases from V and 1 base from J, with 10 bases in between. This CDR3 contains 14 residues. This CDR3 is CASSAPTGNTEAFF. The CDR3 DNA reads TGTGCCAGCAGTGCTCCAACAGGGAACACTGAAGCTTTCTTT.